The 22 T cell receptor beta chains presented below share a single source sample, sequenced in a study of blood T cell repertoires in COVID-19. Assay used: immunoSEQ multiplex PCR; TCRdb lists only in-frame clones, some missing. Counted here are some 240,000 clones, around 80% occurring once; the ten biggest clones make up about 13%. Sequencing used peripheral blood. The receptors here all came from a human donor in a cohort sampled during active COVID-19.

This sequence joins TRBV5-1 and TRBJ2-2; 9 bases map to TRBD1. Losses at the gene ends were 2 bases for V and 5 bases for J; bases not matched to a gene: 13. The CDR3 has 18 amino acids. The germline CDR1 and CDR2 sequences are SGHRS and YFSETQ. The CDR3 DNA sequence: TGCGCCAGCAGCTTCAATCTTGGACAGGGGCCGCCAACCGGGGAGCTGTTTTTT. It yields the protein CASSFNLGQGPPTGELFF. Complete variable domain (other parts from reference TRBV5-1 and TRBJ2-2): KAGVTQTPRYLIKTRGQQVTLSCSPISGHRSVSWYQQTPGQGLQFLFEYFSETQRNKGNFPGRFSGRQFSNSRSEMNVSTLELGDSALYLCASSFNLGQGPPTGELFFGEGSRLTVL.

This clone was picked up one time. V and J are TRBV7-9 and TRBJ2-3; D is perhaps TRBD2 (6 bases). V was trimmed by 3 bases and J by 6 bases, leaving 16 bases between them. The CDR3 consists of 15 residues. Per germline, CDR1 SEHNR and CDR2 FQNEAQ (reference sequence). CDR3 sequence reads: CASSFGAGPPDTQYF. The CDR3 nucleotides read TGTGCCAGCAGCTTTGGGGCGGGACCACCGGATACGCAGTATTTT. Based on the CDR3 plus reference TRBV7-9 and TRBJ2-3, the full variable domain is DTGVSQNPRHKITKRGQNVTFRCDPISEHNRLYWYRQTLGQGPEFLTYFQNEAQLEKSRLLSDRFSAERPKGSFSTLEIQRTEQGDSAMYLCASSFGAGPPDTQYFGPGTRLTVL.

This clone showed up just a few times. The chain has TRBV6-5 and TRBJ1-2; a weak D match, TRBD1 (5 bases). Germline loops: CDR1 MNHEY, CDR2 SVGAGI. This CDR3 is built from 15 residues. The V end was cut by 7 bases, the J end by 2 bases, with 17 bases between. The CDR3 coding sequence is TGTGCCAGCAAGATAACAGGAACCGGCAACTATGGCTACACCTTC. Its translation: CASKITGTGNYGYTF.

CDR3 in amino acids: CASSRPGTGTTGELFF. For the CDR3, the DNA is TGTGCCAGCAGCCGCCCCGGGACAGGGACCACCGGGGAGCTGTTTTTT. V is TRBV3-1 (or the pseudogene TRBV3-2) and J is TRBJ2-2, with 9 nucleotides matching TRBD1. The ends lost 4 bases at V and 4 bases at J; junction bases unmatched: 7. Per germline, CDR1 LGHDT and CDR2 YNNKEL (reference sequence). The CDR3 is 16 amino acids.

This clone appeared a few times. V and J are TRBV19 and TRBJ2-3; 10 bases align to TRBD1. CDR1 is LNHDA, CDR2 SQIVND, per germline (reference sequence). This CDR3 has 15 residues. V gave up 4 bases and J gave up 6 bases; unmatched junction bases: 7. In DNA, the CDR3 is TGTGCCAGTAGTAAACGGACAGGGGGACGGGATACGCAGTATTTT. As protein: CASSKRTGGRDTQYF.

The rearrangement uses TRBV7-2 and TRBJ2-5; D perhaps matches TRBD1 (6 bases). CDR1 and CDR2 (germline): SGHTA, FQGNSA. Deletions cut 3 bases from V and 3 bases from J, with 14 bases between. This CDR3 is 15 amino acids long. The CDR3 nucleotides read TGTGCCAGCAGCTTCCCCCCTCCAGGGGAAGAGACCCAGTACTTC. Residues: CASSFPPPGEETQYF. The variable domain in full, completed from reference TRBV7-2 and TRBJ2-5, reads GAGVSQSPSNKVTEKGKDVELRCDPISGHTALYWYRQSLGQGLEFLIYFQGNSAPDKSGLPSDRFSAERTGGSVSTLTIQRTQQEDSAVYLCASSFPPPGEETQYFGPGTRLLVL.

This clone has more than one count but fewer than ten. The rearrangement uses TRBV5-1 and TRBJ2-7; 8 positions match TRBD1. CDR1 SGHRS and CDR2 YFSETQ come from the germline V gene. Trimming cost V 4 bases and J 0 bases; bases outside gene matches: 9. There are 16 residues in the CDR3. In DNA form, the CDR3 reads TGCGCCAGCAGCGGAGTGACAGGGGTCGGCTCCTACGAGCAGTACTTC. Protein sequence: CASSGVTGVGSYEQYF.

The genes are TRBV28 and TRBJ1-4, with D possibly matching TRBD1 (5 bases). Trimming shortened V by 3 bases and J by 5 bases, and 16 bases separated the two germline ends. In germline, CDR1 is MDHEN, CDR2 SYDVKM. This CDR3 spans 16 amino acids. DNA of the CDR3: TGTGCCAGCAGTTTGGAGCGGGGGTCGGGGAATGAAAAACTGTTTTTT. It encodes CASSLERGSGNEKLFF. The full variable domain, completed using reference TRBV28 and TRBJ1-4, is DVKVTQSSRYLVKRTGEKVFLECVQDMDHENMFWYRQDPGLGLRLIYFSYDVKMKEKGDIPEGYSVSREKKERFSLILESASTNQTSMYLCASSLERGSGNEKLFFGSGTQLSVL.

This chain joins TRBV10-3 and TRBJ1-1, with 9 bases aligning to TRBD1. Germline V gives CDR1 ENHRY, CDR2 SYGVKD. V lost 7 bases, J lost 1 base, and 7 bases stayed unmatched. The CDR3 length is 15 residues. The CDR3 sequence: CAITTGGRGNTEAFF. DNA for the CDR3: TGTGCCATCACAACAGGGGGCAGGGGGAACACTGAAGCTTTCTTT.

This clone was counted a few times. The gene calls are TRBV9 and TRBJ1-4, with D unclear. Per germline, CDR1 SGDLS and CDR2 YYNGEE. V lost 0 bases, J lost 3 bases, and 6 bases lay in between. There are 14 residues in the CDR3. Here the CDR3 DNA reads TGTGCCAGCAGCGTAGGTAGCCCTAATGAAAAACTGTTTTTT. As protein: CASSVGSPNEKLFF.

The rearrangement uses TRBV19 and TRBJ1-1, with D tentatively TRBD1 (6 bases). This CDR3 spans 14 amino acids. Trimming took 5 bases from V and 3 from J, leaving 13 bases between them. The germline gives CDR1 LNHDA, CDR2 SQIVND (reference sequence). Here the CDR3 reads CASSFHRDHTEAFF. As DNA, the CDR3 is TGTGCCAGTAGTTTCCACAGGGATCACACTGAAGCTTTCTTT.

The rearrangement joins TRBV11-3 to TRBJ2-7; tentatively, D is TRBD2 (6 bases). V lost 5 bases, J lost 3 bases, and 14 bases lay in between. Germline CDR1 reads SGHNT; CDR2 reads YENEEA. The CDR3 is made up of 14 amino acids. The CDR3 DNA reads as TGTGCCAGCAGCCCCATGGCGGGAAGCTACGAGCAGTACTTC. Translation: CASSPMAGSYEQYF.

This clone was recorded a few times. The DNA for the CDR3 is TGTGCTAGTGGTTGGAATACAGGGGCAACGCAGTATTTT. Translated: CASGWNTGATQYF. The V call is TRBV12-5, the J call TRBJ2-3, with 7 bases that match TRBD1. V dropped 4 bases and J dropped 9; count of bases not matched to a gene: 7. From germline, CDR1 is LGHNT and CDR2 FRNRAP. This CDR3 spans 13 amino acids.

This chain links TRBV6-6 with TRBJ2-3; 8 bases align to TRBD2. CDR3 length: 15 amino acids. Germline CDR1 MNHNY, CDR2 SVGAGI (reference sequence). V lost 4 bases, J lost 4 bases, and 7 bases stayed unmatched. The CDR3 DNA sequence: TGTGCCAGCAGTTTCCCCTCAGCGGGAGCAGATACGCAGTATTTT. Residues: CASSFPSAGADTQYF.

Only one count was recorded for this clone. The genes are TRBV9 and TRBJ2-5; TRBD1 is a possible D gene (6 bases). The ends were cut back, 0 bases at V and 2 bases at J, with 11 bases in the middle. The CDR3 covers 15 residues. CDR1 and CDR2 (germline): SGDLS, YYNGEE. The CDR3 loop reads CASSVAGTPQETQYF. The CDR3 bases are TGTGCCAGCAGCGTAGCCGGGACACCTCAAGAGACCCAGTACTTC.

V usage is TRBV9 and J usage is TRBJ1-6, with 7 nucleotides matching TRBD1. Germline CDR1 and CDR2: SGDLS and YYNGEE. CDR3 length: 14 residues. V lost 4 bases, J lost 7 bases, and 5 bases stayed unmatched. The CDR3 sequence is CASSWGTANSPLHF. The CDR3 bases are TGTGCCAGCAGCTGGGGGACAGCAAATTCACCCCTCCACTTT.

This chain uses TRBV5-1 with TRBJ1-2; maybe TRBD1 (5 bases). This CDR3 contains 14 residues. The germline V gene encodes CDR1 SGHRS and CDR2 YFSETQ. V lost 6 bases and J lost 4, with 16 bases in between. The CDR3 is CASTPAGGIYGYTF. The CDR3 bases are TGCGCCAGCACTCCCGCGGGGGGGATCTATGGCTACACCTTC.

The rearrangement uses TRBV5-1 and TRBJ2-2; a weak D match, TRBD2 (5 bases). Trimming took 4 bases from V and 0 from J, leaving 13 bases between them. The CDR3 contains 16 residues. Germline V gene lookup returns CDR1 SGHRS and CDR2 YFSETQ. The CDR3 reads CASSPDLAANTGELFF. Written as DNA, the CDR3 is TGCGCCAGCAGCCCGGACTTGGCAGCGAACACCGGGGAGCTGTTTTTT. The complete variable domain, with remaining parts taken from reference TRBV5-1 and TRBJ2-2, reads KAGVTQTPRYLIKTRGQQVTLSCSPISGHRSVSWYQQTPGQGLQFLFEYFSETQRNKGNFPGRFSGRQFSNSRSEMNVSTLELGDSALYLCASSPDLAANTGELFFGEGSRLTVL.

The V call is TRBV27, the J call TRBJ2-5; TRBD2 might be the D (5 bases). The CDR3 runs to 15 residues. Per the germline V gene, CDR1 is MNHEY and CDR2 is SMNVEV (reference sequence). The V gene lost 1 base and the J gene lost 5 bases, with 14 bases spanning the gap. The CDR3 loop is CASSLWEPEVETQYF. As DNA, the CDR3 is TGTGCCAGCAGTTTATGGGAGCCCGAAGTGGAGACCCAGTACTTC.

The chain is built from TRBV28 and TRBJ2-2; D uncertain. Germline V lookup: CDR1 MDHEN, CDR2 SYDVKM. The CDR3 has 14 amino acids. V was cut by 1 base and J by 2 bases, with 5 bases left in between. The CDR3 sequence: CASSLSVNTGELFF. The CDR3 region has the DNA TGTGCCAGCAGTTTATCGGTTAACACCGGGGAGCTGTTTTTT.

The chain couples TRBV13 to TRBJ2-1; 9 bases are a match to TRBD2. This CDR3 has 16 amino acids. V gave up 0 bases and J gave up 4 bases; unmatched junction bases: 4. CDR1 is PRHDT, CDR2 FYEKMQ, per germline (reference sequence). DNA for the CDR3: TGTGCCAGCAGCTTAGGTCGAAGCGGGGGGTACAATGAGCAGTTCTTC. Translated: CASSLGRSGGYNEQFF.

This clone was found a few times. V and J are TRBV11-2 and TRBJ2-7; TRBD2 might be the D (5 bases). The germline V gene has CDR1 SGHAT and CDR2 FQNNGV. This CDR3 has 16 amino acids. The V and J ends lost 0 bases and 0 bases respectively, with 12 bases between them. Written as DNA, the CDR3 is TGTGCCAGCAGCTTAGAGTCTACGGGGATCTCCTACGAGCAGTACTTC. This codes for CASSLESTGISYEQYF.